Listed here are 9 T cell receptor beta chains from one sample, sequenced in a study of blood T cells in healthy people across ages. A J-beta primer mix and a sample-barcoded 5' primer were used in a second PCR of roughly 6 to 11 cycles. MiXCR, run by TCRdb on the 5' RACE reads, gives a single entry per CDR3 protein. The sample includes 650,000 to 800,000 distinct CDR3 sequences, approximately 48% seen only once; the top ten take nearly 20%. The sequenced sample was blood. The receptors stem from a man between 60 and 75 years old in good health.

This clonotype came up a few times. This rearrangement joins TRBV6-5 to TRBJ2-7; D might be TRBD1 or TRBD2, each matching 5 bases. The CDR3 sequence is 15 residues long. The V end was cut by 5 bases, the J end by 2 bases, with 16 bases between. The germline V gene has CDR1 MNHEY and CDR2 SVGAGI. CDR3 sequence (DNA): TGTGCCAGCAGTCCCCAGGGACCAAACCCCTACGAGCAGTACTTC. Translation gives CASSPQGPNPYEQYF.

This clonotype showed up just a few times. The V call is TRBV9, the J call TRBJ2-3, with D unresolved. The CDR3 is 12 amino acids. Germline V gene sequence: CDR1 SGDLS, CDR2 YYNGEE. V dropped 0 bases and J dropped 5 bases, with 4 bases sitting between them. CDR3: CASSVDLDTQYF. The CDR3 nucleotides are TGTGCCAGCAGCGTAGATTTAGATACGCAGTATTTT. The complete variable domain, with remaining parts taken from reference TRBV9 and TRBJ2-3, reads DSGVTQTPKHLITATGQRVTLRCSPRSGDLSVYWYQQSLDQGLQFLIQYYNGEERAKGNILERFSAQQFPDLHSELNLSSLELGDSALYFCASSVDLDTQYFGPGTRLTVL.

The sample holds many counts of this clonotype. The CDR3 protein is CASSLRGGSDTQYF. As DNA, the CDR3 is TGTGCCAGCAGCTTACGCGGGGGCTCAGATACGCAGTATTTT. The chain is built from TRBV7-3 and TRBJ2-3, with D perhaps matching TRBD2 (7 bases). The CDR3 has 14 residues. The germline gives CDR1 SGHTA, CDR2 FQGTGA. Trimming cost V 2 bases and J 4 bases, with 10 bases left between them.

The rearrangement uses TRBV29-1 and TRBJ2-5; the D is unclear. This CDR3 is 12 amino acids long. The germline gives CDR1 SQVTM, CDR2 ANQGSEA. The V and J ends lost 6 bases and 0 bases respectively, with 8 bases between them. The CDR3 DNA is TGCAGCGTAAGACTGAACCAAGAGACCCAGTACTTC. It is translated as CSVRLNQETQYF. The variable domain in full, completed from reference TRBV29-1 and TRBJ2-5, reads SAVISQKPSRDICQRGTSLTIQCQVDSQVTMMFWYRQQPGQSLTLIATANQGSEATYESGFVIDKFPISRPNLTFSTLTVSNMSPEDSSIYLCSVRLNQETQYFGPGTRLLVL.

This clonotype has just a few counts. The genes are TRBV20-1 and TRBJ1-1; no firm D call. Trimming pared 2 bases from V and 3 bases from J, leaving 13 bases between. The CDR3 runs to 14 residues. Germline V CDR1 and CDR2: DFQATT, SNEGSKA (reference sequence). The CDR3 DNA is TGCAGTGCTAGACTTCGGTTGACCTACACTGAAGCTTTCTTT. Protein: CSARLRLTYTEAFF.

Comments on this clonotype: The junction departs from the called germline gene at one end, perhaps through a read error. The CDR3 bases are TGTGCCGGCAGCCGTATCCAGGGGGGCCTTAATTCACCCCTCCACTTT. Protein product: CAGSRIQGGLNSPLHF. V is TRBV27 and J is TRBJ1-6; the match to TRBD1 covers 7 bases. The CDR3 runs 16 residues. Germline assignment: CDR1 MNHEY and CDR2 SMNVEV (reference sequence).

This chain links TRBV29-1 with TRBJ2-4; no clear D. V was pared by 4 bases and J by 7 bases, with 11 bases between. This CDR3 comprises 12 residues. The germline V gene has CDR1 SQVTM and CDR2 ANQGSEA. CDR3 nucleotides: TGCAGCGTTGGGACCTCCCTTAACATTCAGTACTTC. Translation: CSVGTSLNIQYF.

The genes are TRBV6-2 or TRBV6-3 and TRBJ1-6; D is unclear. In germline, CDR1 is MNHEY, CDR2 SVGEGT. The CDR3 is 14 residues long. Trimming took 5 bases from V and 7 from J, leaving 12 bases between them. The CDR3, as DNA: TGTGCCAGCAGTCTGGACGGAGGGAATTCACCCCTCCACTTT. Translated, it gives CASSLDGGNSPLHF.

The V gene is TRBV20-1, the J gene TRBJ2-5; D may be TRBD1 or TRBD2 (7 bases each). The germline V gene encodes CDR1 DFQATT and CDR2 SNEGSKA (reference sequence). This CDR3 is 14 amino acids long. Trimming cost V 5 bases and J 2 bases, with 15 bases left between them. CDR3 protein: CSAQGGALQETQYF. The CDR3 DNA reads as TGCAGTGCTCAGGGGGGGGCCTTACAAGAGACCCAGTACTTC.